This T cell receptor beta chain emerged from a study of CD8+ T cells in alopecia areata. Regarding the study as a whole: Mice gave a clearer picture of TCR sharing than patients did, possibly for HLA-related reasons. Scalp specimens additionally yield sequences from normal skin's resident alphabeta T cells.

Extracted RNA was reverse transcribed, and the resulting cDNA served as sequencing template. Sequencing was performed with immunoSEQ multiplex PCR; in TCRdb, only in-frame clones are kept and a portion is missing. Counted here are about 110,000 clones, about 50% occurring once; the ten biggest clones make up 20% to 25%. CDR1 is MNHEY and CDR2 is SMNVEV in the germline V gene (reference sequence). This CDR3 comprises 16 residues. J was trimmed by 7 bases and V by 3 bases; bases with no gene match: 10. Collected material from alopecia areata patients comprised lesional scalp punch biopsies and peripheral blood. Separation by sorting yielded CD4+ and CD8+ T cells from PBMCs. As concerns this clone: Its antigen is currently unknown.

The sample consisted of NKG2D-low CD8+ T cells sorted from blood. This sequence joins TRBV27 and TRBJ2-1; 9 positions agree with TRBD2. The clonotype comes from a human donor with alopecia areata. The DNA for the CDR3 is TGTGCCAGCAGTTTTTTTAGCGGGAGCCCCGGAAATGAGCAGTTCTTC. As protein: CASSFFSGSPGNEQFF.